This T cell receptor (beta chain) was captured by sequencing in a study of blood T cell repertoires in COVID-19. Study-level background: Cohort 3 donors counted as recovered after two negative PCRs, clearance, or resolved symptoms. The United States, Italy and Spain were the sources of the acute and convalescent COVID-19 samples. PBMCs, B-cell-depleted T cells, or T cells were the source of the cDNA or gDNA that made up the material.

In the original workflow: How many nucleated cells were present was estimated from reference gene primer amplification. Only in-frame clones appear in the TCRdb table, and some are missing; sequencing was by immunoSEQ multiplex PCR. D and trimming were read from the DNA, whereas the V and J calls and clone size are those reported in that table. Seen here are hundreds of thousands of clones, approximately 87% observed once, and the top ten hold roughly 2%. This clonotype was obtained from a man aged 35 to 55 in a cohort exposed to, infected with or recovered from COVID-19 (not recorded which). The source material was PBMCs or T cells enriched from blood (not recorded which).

CDR3 sequence: CASISGWGIGELFF. In nucleotides, the CDR3 is TGTGCCAGCATAAGCGGGTGGGGCATCGGGGAGCTGTTTTTT. The chain recombines TRBV6-5 with TRBJ2-2; D may be TRBD2 (6 bases). This CDR3 contains 14 residues. Per germline, CDR1 MNHEY and CDR2 SVGAGI. With 7 bases removed from V and 7 bases from J, the gap between germline ends came to 16 bases.